This record concerns one T cell receptor beta chain sequence. Its antigen is unknown. The sample comes from a study of T cells in tumors after PD-1 blockade. Study-wide background: On average, tumor samples gave approximately 25,000 TCR templates and approximately 6,000 unique clonotypes. Overall study results and limits: After therapy, most expanded exhausted CD8+ clones were absent pre-treatment, suggesting clonal replacement.

Profiled with immunoSEQ multiplex PCR; TCRdb holds only in-frame clones, not every one. The table records over 10,000 clones, about 60% of them present only once. This CDR3 has 14 residues. Trimming cost V 0 bases and J 4 bases, with 9 bases left between them. Germline V gene sequence: CDR1 MNHEY, CDR2 SVGEGT. Sequenced material: tumor tissue, taken before anti-PD-1 treatment. J is TRBJ2-5 and V is TRBV6-2 or TRBV6-3; D is unclear. The TCR comes from a human donor with basal cell carcinoma. For the CDR3, the DNA is TGTGCCAGCAGTTACTCGGGCGTTGGAGAGACCCAGTACTTC. Protein sequence: CASSYSGVGETQYF.